The 18 T cell receptor beta chains below were found in one sample sequenced in a study of T cell changes during pregnancy in multiple sclerosis. The repertoire was sequenced with immunoSEQ multiplex PCR; TCRdb's copy has only in-frame clones and lacks some. The table includes roughly 90,000 clones, 85% to 95% detected once. The specimen was peripheral blood, collected before pregnancy. These receptors were taken from a female donor with multiple sclerosis, enrolled in a pregnancy study.

V is TRBV7-9 and J is TRBJ2-1; 8 bases are a match to TRBD1. This CDR3 is built from 15 residues. The trim removed 5 bases at V and 4 bases at J, leaving 7 bases unmatched. Germline V gene sequence: CDR1 SEHNR, CDR2 FQNEAQ (reference sequence). CDR3: CASSQGAGQYNEQFF. In nucleotides, the CDR3 is TGTGCCAGCAGCCAGGGGGCGGGACAGTACAATGAGCAGTTCTTC.

The V gene is TRBV27, the J gene TRBJ1-2; the D gene is possibly TRBD1 (6 bases). Germline values: CDR1 MNHEY, CDR2 SMNVEV (reference sequence). The CDR3 totals 16 residues. The V gene lost 5 bases and the J gene lost 5 bases, with 21 bases spanning the gap. The CDR3, as DNA: TGTGCCAGCAGTCTCGGAAGGGGGTGGGATCCATATGGCTACACCTTC. This encodes CASSLGRGWDPYGYTF.

The genes are TRBV4-3 and TRBJ2-1; TRBD1 agrees at 11 bases. Germline V gene sequence: CDR1 LGHNA, CDR2 YSLEER. V dropped 4 bases and J dropped 7; count of bases not matched to a gene: 3. The CDR3 loop spans 14 amino acids. The CDR3 sequence: CASSPGTGGNEQFF. The DNA of the CDR3 is TGCGCCAGCAGCCCCGGGACAGGGGGAAATGAGCAGTTCTTC.

The rearrangement uses TRBV7-9 and TRBJ2-3; unclear D gene. Germline assignment: CDR1 SEHNR and CDR2 FQNEAQ (reference sequence). The CDR3 is made up of 11 amino acids. V was cut by 3 bases and J by 8 bases, with 6 bases left in between. Here the CDR3 DNA reads TGTGCCAGCAGCTTTGGCGGTACGCAGTATTTT. It translates to CASSFGGTQYF.

The genes are TRBV7-3 and TRBJ2-2; a possible D gene is TRBD1 (5 bases). Between the trimmed V and J ends, which lost 5 bases and 4 bases, there was a span of 26 bases. The CDR3 extends over 19 amino acids. Germline lookup yields CDR1 SGHTA and CDR2 FQGTGA. In nucleotides, the CDR3 is TGTGCCAGCAGCCCCCGCGGAGACAGCCGTAAGCTTGGCACCGGGGAGCTGTTTTTT. It translates to CASSPRGDSRKLGTGELFF.

This chain links TRBV15 with TRBJ1-2; no firm D call. This CDR3 has 12 residues. The germline V gene encodes CDR1 LNHNV and CDR2 YYDKDF (reference sequence). V was pared by 5 bases and J by 8 bases, with 12 bases between. CDR3 sequence (DNA): TGTGCCACCAGCGCTCGGACGGGAGGCTACACCTTC. This translates into CATSARTGGYTF.

The J gene is TRBJ2-7, the V gene TRBV4-2; the D gene is possibly TRBD1 (5 bases). The CDR3 loop spans 15 amino acids. V was shortened by 4 bases and J by 0 bases, with 13 bases between the two germline ends. CDR1 LGHNA and CDR2 YNFKEQ come from the germline V gene. CDR3 nucleotide sequence: TGTGCCAGCAGCCCCTGGACACCCAGCTCCTACGAGCAGTACTTC. Its translation: CASSPWTPSSYEQYF.

The CDR3, as DNA: TGTGCCAGCAGCTACAGGGTTGGGAATGAAAAACTGTTTTTT. It translates to CASSYRVGNEKLFF. The V gene is TRBV7-2, the J gene TRBJ1-4; possible D gene TRBD1, 6 bases. Trimming left V 4 bases short and J 5 bases short, with 11 bases between. The V gene's germline CDR1 is SGHTA and CDR2 FQGNSA. This CDR3 contains 14 residues.

The chain joins TRBV7-3 to TRBJ2-7; 10 nucleotides agree with TRBD1. Looked up from germline, CDR1 is SGHTA and CDR2 is FQGTGA. The CDR3 consists of 15 residues. The V segment lost 0 bases and the J segment 7 bases; nucleotides outside the gene matches: 6. The CDR3 loop reads CASSLTPTGGVEQYF. The CDR3 bases are TGTGCCAGCAGCTTAACGCCGACAGGGGGCGTGGAGCAGTACTTC.

V is TRBV6-5 and J is TRBJ2-7; the match to TRBD1 covers 7 bases. V gave up 4 bases and J gave up 2 bases; unmatched junction bases: 5. The CDR3 is made up of 14 amino acids. The germline CDR1 and CDR2 sequences are MNHEY and SVGAGI. CDR3 region: CASSSRDRAYEQYF. For the CDR3, the DNA is TGTGCCAGCAGTTCGAGAGACAGGGCCTACGAGCAGTACTTC.

The chain recombines TRBV5-1 with TRBJ1-3; the D gene is possibly TRBD1 (5 bases). CDR3 length equals 17 residues. CDR1 and CDR2 (germline): SGHRS, YFSETQ. V was cut by 0 bases and J by 1 base, with 14 bases left in between. DNA for the CDR3: TGCGCCAGCAGCTTGGAAGGGACTCCCAGGTCTGGAAACACCATATATTTT. This sequence encodes CASSLEGTPRSGNTIYF. The whole variable domain, remainder taken from reference TRBV5-1 and TRBJ1-3, is KAGVTQTPRYLIKTRGQQVTLSCSPISGHRSVSWYQQTPGQGLQFLFEYFSETQRNKGNFPGRFSGRQFSNSRSEMNVSTLELGDSALYLCASSLEGTPRSGNTIYFGEGSWLTVV.

The chain links TRBV19 to TRBJ2-3; 13 bases map to TRBD2. The CDR3 runs to 15 residues. The V gene's germline CDR1 is LNHDA and CDR2 SQIVND (reference sequence). Losses at the gene ends were 10 bases for V and 3 bases for J; bases not matched to a gene: 7. CDR3 protein: CATGRTSGRTDTQYF. The CDR3 DNA is TGTGCCACCGGAAGGACTAGCGGGAGAACAGATACGCAGTATTTT.

This sequence joins TRBV2 and TRBJ1-5, with 11 bases identical to TRBD1. Looked up from germline, CDR1 is SNHLY and CDR2 is FYNNEI. The CDR3 totals 16 residues. The V segment lost 6 bases and the J segment 0 bases; nucleotides outside the gene matches: 4. The CDR3 region has the DNA TGTGCCAGCAGGGGGACAGGGGGTCGTAGCAATCAGCCCCAGCATTTT. Its translation: CASRGTGGRSNQPQHF.

The rearrangement links TRBV7-9 to TRBJ1-2, with a tentative D call TRBD1 (6 bases). The germline V and J ends were trimmed by 4 bases and 6 bases, with 12 bases remaining between them. The CDR3 is made up of 13 amino acids. Germline lookup yields CDR1 SEHNR and CDR2 FQNEAQ (reference sequence). CDR3 region: CASSSGRGDGYTF. The CDR3 DNA reads as TGTGCCAGCAGCTCCGGGAGGGGGGATGGCTACACCTTC.

This clone occurred a few times. The chain employs TRBV7-9 and TRBJ1-1; 9 bases align to TRBD1. V shed 5 bases and J 7 bases; nucleotides not matched to a gene: 11. In germline, CDR1 is SEHNR, CDR2 FQNEAQ (reference sequence). The CDR3 has 15 amino acids. CDR3 residues: CASSPGTGKSREAFF. Here the CDR3 DNA reads TGTGCCAGCAGCCCAGGGACAGGGAAATCCCGTGAAGCTTTCTTT.

The V and J genes are TRBV11-3 and TRBJ1-1; D remains unclear. This CDR3 spans 14 amino acids. Germline V gene lookup returns CDR1 SGHNT and CDR2 YENEEA. Trimming shortened V by 5 bases and J by 0 bases, and 10 bases separated the two germline ends. DNA for the CDR3: TGTGCCAGCAGCCGCGGTGGCTTGAACACTGAAGCTTTCTTT. Residues: CASSRGGLNTEAFF.

The J gene is TRBJ1-1, the V gene TRBV7-5; the table's D call, TRBD1, was not checked against the DNA. TRBV7-5 is given as a pseudogene. The CDR3 contains 14 residues. CDR3 sequence (DNA): TGTGTCAGAAGCCCCTTAGGGACAGCTCCGGAAGCTTTCTTT. Its protein is CVRSPLGTAPEAFF.

This chain uses TRBV25-1 with TRBJ2-1; 11 bases align to TRBD2. The CDR3 totals 15 residues. CDR1 is MGHDK and CDR2 is SYGVNS in the germline V gene. The J segment lost 5 bases and the V segment lost 5 bases, leaving 5 bases of the junction unmatched. CDR3 in amino acids: CASSKTSGKDNEQFF. For the CDR3, the DNA is TGTGCCAGCAGTAAGACTAGCGGGAAGGACAATGAGCAGTTCTTC.